This entry is about one TCR beta chain. The PCR had 60 Vbeta and 13 Jbeta primers. Profiling relied on immunoSEQ multiplex PCR, and the TCRdb table lists in-frame clones only, not all of them. The table records tens of thousands of clones, 73% of them present only once. This record comes from a study of cytomegalovirus exposure and HLA in healthy donors. This CDR3 spans 13 amino acids. Germline V lookup: CDR1 WNHNN, CDR2 SYGVQD (reference sequence). V was clipped by 9 bases and J by 2 bases, with 14 bases between them. This receptor was obtained from a man aged 50 to 59 in good health and CMV-seronegative. The gene calls are TRBV10-1 and TRBJ2-7; D may be TRBD2 (6 bases). The specimen sequenced was PBMCs. Here the CDR3 reads CASGTGEPYEQYF. CDR3 coding DNA: TGCGCCAGTGGGACGGGGGAACCCTACGAGCAGTACTTC.